These 4 T cell receptor beta chains originate from one sample sequenced in a study of blood T cell repertoires in COVID-19. Sequenced by immunoSEQ multiplex PCR; TCRdb stores in-frame clones only, minus some. The data show 200,000 to 250,000 clones, with 85% to 90% seen just once and approximately 2.5% held by the top ten. Sequencing was done on a sample of peripheral blood. The receptors were gathered from a man between 25 and 39 years old with COVID-19, enrolled during active disease.

This rearrangement joins TRBV19 to TRBJ1-5, with 8 bases that match TRBD1. V was clipped by 2 bases and J by 0 bases; unmatched bases: 12. Germline V CDR1 and CDR2: LNHDA, SQIVND (reference sequence). This CDR3 is 19 amino acids long. DNA for the CDR3: TGTGCCAGTAGTATAACAGCCCGGGACAGGTTTTATAGCAATCAGCCCCAGCATTTT. Its translation: CASSITARDRFYSNQPQHF.

This chain links TRBV27 with TRBJ2-2; 9 nucleotides match TRBD2. Trimming took 4 bases from V and 3 from J; bases not matched to a gene: 12. The germline V gene has CDR1 MNHEY and CDR2 SMNVEV (reference sequence). The CDR3 loop spans 18 amino acids. This chain's CDR3 is CASSSTFGLAGDTGELFF. CDR3 coding DNA: TGTGCCAGCAGTTCTACCTTTGGGTTAGCGGGGGACACCGGGGAGCTGTTTTTT.

V and J are TRBV28 and TRBJ1-4; 9 nucleotides agree with TRBD1. V gave up 4 bases and J gave up 8 bases; unmatched junction bases: 11. Germline CDR1 reads MDHEN; CDR2 reads SYDVKM. CDR3 length equals 16 residues. Here the CDR3 DNA reads TGTGCCAGCAGTTCCCTCCTGACAGGGGGTTACGAAAAACTGTTTTTT. Translation: CASSSLLTGGYEKLFF.

The genes are TRBV28 and TRBJ2-3, with D possibly TRBD2 on 6 matching bases. The CDR3 sequence is 16 residues long. Germline V gene sequence: CDR1 MDHEN, CDR2 SYDVKM. Trimming removed 1 base at V and 2 bases at J, with 13 bases between. CDR3 protein: CASSLFSGFFTDTQYF. In DNA, the CDR3 is TGTGCCAGCAGTTTATTTAGCGGTTTCTTCACAGATACGCAGTATTTT.